A selection of T cell receptor beta chains follows, all from one sample in a study of blood T cell repertoires in COVID-19. Some clones are missing from TCRdb's copy, which holds only in-frame ones; the method was immunoSEQ multiplex PCR. Of 300,000 to 350,000 clones in the sample, about 93% were seen once. Sequencing used peripheral blood. Receptors were obtained from a woman aged 25 to 39 with COVID-19, enrolled during active disease. The CDR3 runs from the conserved cysteine through the conserved F or W. D genes are given only for firm matches. Only some rows state a clone size, as once, few, many or a class for expanded clones.

J gene: TRBJ2-5; D gene: .; clone size: .; V gene: TRBV10-2; CDR3 protein: CASSLKETQYF; CDR3 DNA: TGCGCCAGCAGTCTTAAAGAGACCCAGTACTTC
J gene: TRBJ1-1; D gene: .; clone size: .; V gene: TRBV23-1; CDR3 protein: CASSPETAMNTEAFF; CDR3 DNA: TGCGCCAGCAGTCCGGAGACAGCTATGAACACTGAAGCTTTCTTT
J gene: TRBJ2-1; D gene: TRBD2; clone size: .; V gene: TRBV2; CDR3 protein: CASPLAGTSYNEQFF; CDR3 DNA: TGTGCCAGCCCACTAGCGGGGACCTCCTACAATGAGCAGTTCTTC
J gene: TRBJ2-7; D gene: TRBD2; clone size: .; V gene: TRBV6-5; CDR3 protein: CASSRWTSRSHEQYF; CDR3 DNA: TGTGCCAGCAGTCGCTGGACTAGCCGGTCCCACGAGCAGTACTTC
J gene: TRBJ1-6; D gene: TRBD1; clone size: .; V gene: TRBV9; CDR3 protein: CASSPRAGGDNSPLHF; CDR3 DNA: TGTGCCAGCAGCCCCCGGGCAGGGGGTGATAATTCACCCCTCCACTTT
J gene: TRBJ2-7; D gene: TRBD2; clone size: .; V gene: TRBV5-1; CDR3 protein: CASSPGLGIYEQYF; CDR3 DNA: TGCGCCAGCAGCCCGGGACTAGGGATCTACGAGCAGTACTTC
J gene: TRBJ1-3; D gene: .; clone size: .; V gene: TRBV28; CDR3 protein: CASSLSGSGNTIYF; CDR3 DNA: TGTGCCAGCAGTTTATCAGGCTCTGGAAACACCATATATTTT
J gene: TRBJ2-2; D gene: .; clone size: .; V gene: TRBV27; CDR3 protein: CASSLSADANTGELFF; CDR3 DNA: TGTGCCAGCAGTTTATCAGCGGACGCGAACACCGGGGAGCTGTTTTTT
J gene: TRBJ1-1; D gene: .; clone size: once; V gene: TRBV30; CDR3 protein: CAWSTGDRTEAFF; CDR3 DNA: TGTGCCTGGAGTACGGGGGATCGCACTGAAGCTTTCTTT
J gene: TRBJ2-1; D gene: TRBD1; clone size: few; V gene: TRBV5-1; CDR3 protein: CASSPGTADASNEQFF; CDR3 DNA: TGCGCCAGCAGCCCCGGGACAGCCGATGCTAGCAATGAGCAGTTCTTC
J gene: TRBJ1-6; D gene: .; clone size: .; V gene: TRBV7-8; CDR3 protein: CASRRSHGTNSPLHF; CDR3 DNA: TGTGCCAGCAGAAGGAGCCACGGTACTAATTCACCCCTCCACTTT
J gene: TRBJ2-5; D gene: .; clone size: .; V gene: TRBV18; CDR3 protein: CASSPDRTKETQYF; CDR3 DNA: TGTGCCAGCTCACCTGACAGGACCAAAGAGACCCAGTACTTC
J gene: TRBJ2-7; D gene: .; clone size: .; V gene: TRBV28; CDR3 protein: CASSSTGPLYEQYF; CDR3 DNA: TGTGCCAGCAGTTCCACAGGGCCCCTGTACGAGCAGTACTTC
J gene: TRBJ1-2; D gene: .; clone size: .; V gene: TRBV2; CDR3 protein: CASGTDRANYGYTF; CDR3 DNA: TGTGCCAGCGGAACGGACAGAGCTAACTATGGTTACACCTTC
J gene: TRBJ2-2; D gene: TRBD2; clone size: .; V gene: TRBV11-2; CDR3 protein: CASSFTGTSGTGELFF; CDR3 DNA: TGTGCCAGCAGCTTCACCGGGACTAGCGGCACCGGGGAGCTGTTTTTT
J gene: TRBJ2-7; D gene: TRBD1; clone size: few; V gene: TRBV7-8; CDR3 protein: CASSRRDRAYEQYF; CDR3 DNA: TGTGCCAGCAGCCGCCGGGACAGGGCTTACGAGCAGTACTTC
J gene: TRBJ1-6; D gene: .; clone size: once; V gene: TRBV5-8; CDR3 protein: CASSREPYNSPLHF; CDR3 DNA: TGTGCCAGCAGCCGGGAACCTTATAATTCACCCCTCCACTTT
J gene: TRBJ1-5; D gene: .; clone size: .; V gene: TRBV7-9; CDR3 protein: CASSFGQNNQPQHF; CDR3 DNA: TGTGCCAGCAGCTTCGGACAAAATAATCAGCCCCAGCATTTT
J gene: TRBJ2-4; D gene: .; clone size: .; V gene: TRBV21-1; CDR3 protein: CASSKGQAGELLGAKNIQYF; CDR3 DNA: TGTGCCAGCAGCAAAGGGCAAGCGGGAGAATTACTAGGGGCCAAAAACATTCAGTACTTC
J gene: TRBJ1-3; D gene: .; clone size: .; V gene: TRBV7-9; CDR3 protein: CASSGTVIYSGNTIYF; CDR3 DNA: TGTGCCAGCAGTGGGACTGTAATTTACTCTGGAAACACCATATATTTT
J gene: TRBJ2-2; D gene: .; clone size: .; V gene: TRBV5-6; CDR3 protein: CASSFGGNTGELFF; CDR3 DNA: TGTGCCAGCAGCTTTGGCGGGAACACCGGGGAGCTGTTTTTT
J gene: TRBJ1-2; D gene: .; clone size: .; V gene: TRBV19; CDR3 protein: CASSEAPYGYTF; CDR3 DNA: TGTGCCAGTAGTGAGGCACCCTATGGCTACACCTTC
J gene: TRBJ1-1; D gene: TRBD1; clone size: .; V gene: TRBV18; CDR3 protein: CASSPDRRMGAFF; CDR3 DNA: TGTGCCAGCTCCCCGGACAGGCGGATGGGGGCTTTCTTT
J gene: TRBJ2-4; D gene: TRBD2; clone size: .; V gene: TRBV4-1; CDR3 protein: CASSPLAGGQNIQYF; CDR3 DNA: TGCGCCAGCAGCCCCTTAGCGGGAGGGCAAAACATTCAGTACTTC
J gene: TRBJ1-2; D gene: TRBD1; clone size: .; V gene: TRBV29-1; CDR3 protein: CSVITGAENYGYTF; CDR3 DNA: TGCAGCGTCATAACAGGGGCCGAGAACTATGGCTACACCTTC
J gene: TRBJ2-2; D gene: .; clone size: .; V gene: TRBV6-2/TRBV6-3; CDR3 protein: CASSYSSDTGELFF; CDR3 DNA: TGTGCCAGCAGTTACTCTAGCGACACCGGGGAGCTGTTTTTT
J gene: TRBJ1-2; D gene: .; clone size: .; V gene: TRBV5-1; CDR3 protein: CASRHEGFYGYTF; CDR3 DNA: TGCGCCAGCAGACACGAGGGATTTTATGGCTACACCTTC
J gene: TRBJ2-7; D gene: .; clone size: .; V gene: TRBV5-1; CDR3 protein: CASQRSSGTTTYEQYF; CDR3 DNA: TGCGCCAGCCAACGTAGTTCCGGGACAACTACCTACGAGCAGTACTTC
J gene: TRBJ2-5; D gene: .; clone size: once; V gene: TRBV30; CDR3 protein: CAWKLQQETQYF; CDR3 DNA: TGTGCCTGGAAACTTCAACAAGAGACCCAGTACTTC
J gene: TRBJ2-3; D gene: TRBD2; clone size: few; V gene: TRBV5-4; CDR3 protein: CASSRGLPSTDTQYF; CDR3 DNA: TGTGCCAGCAGCAGGGGACTACCTAGCACAGATACGCAGTATTTT
J gene: TRBJ2-7; D gene: .; clone size: .; V gene: TRBV19; CDR3 protein: CASSINTGLSLEQYF; CDR3 DNA: TGTGCCAGTAGTATTAATACAGGGTTATCTCTCGAGCAGTACTTC
J gene: TRBJ1-1; D gene: .; clone size: .; V gene: TRBV28; CDR3 protein: CASSLTDTEAFF; CDR3 DNA: TGTGCCAGCAGTTTAACAGACACTGAAGCTTTCTTT
J gene: TRBJ2-7; D gene: .; clone size: .; V gene: TRBV5-1; CDR3 protein: CASSAGSREQYF; CDR3 DNA: TGCGCCAGCAGCGCGGGGTCTCGCGAGCAGTACTTC
J gene: TRBJ1-2; D gene: .; clone size: .; V gene: TRBV3-1/TRBV3-2; CDR3 protein: CASSQILQGSGYTF; CDR3 DNA: TGTGCCAGCAGCCAAATCTTACAGGGTTCAGGCTACACCTTC
J gene: TRBJ2-7; D gene: TRBD1; clone size: .; V gene: TRBV5-1; CDR3 protein: CASSPTRDSHHYEQYF; CDR3 DNA: TGCGCCAGCAGCCCGACCCGGGACAGCCACCACTACGAGCAGTACTTC
J gene: TRBJ1-1; D gene: TRBD1; clone size: .; V gene: TRBV29-1; CDR3 protein: CSGSDRGPHTEAFF; CDR3 DNA: TGCAGCGGCTCGGACAGGGGGCCTCACACTGAAGCTTTCTTT
J gene: TRBJ2-7; D gene: .; clone size: .; V gene: TRBV6-5; CDR3 protein: CASSYSKRGEQYF; CDR3 DNA: TGTGCCAGCAGTTACTCGAAAAGGGGCGAGCAGTACTTC
J gene: TRBJ1-5; D gene: .; clone size: .; V gene: TRBV4-1; CDR3 protein: CASSQDGGLNQPQHF; CDR3 DNA: TGCGCCAGCAGCCAGGACGGGGGACTCAATCAGCCCCAGCATTTT
J gene: TRBJ2-5; D gene: TRBD2; clone size: .; V gene: TRBV5-4; CDR3 protein: CASSSNSGSGETQYF; CDR3 DNA: TGTGCCAGCAGCTCAAATAGCGGGAGTGGGGAGACCCAGTACTTC
J gene: TRBJ2-7; D gene: .; clone size: .; V gene: TRBV5-6; CDR3 protein: CASSLFRGPSEQYF; CDR3 DNA: TGTGCCAGCAGCTTGTTCAGGGGTCCGAGCGAGCAGTACTTC